The 26 T cell receptor beta chains listed next were all sequenced from one sample in a study of beta chain features in type 1 diabetes. Expressed TCRB transcripts were sequenced because the isolated RNA had all been reverse transcribed beforehand. Measured with immunoSEQ multiplex PCR; TCRdb has only the in-frame clones, and not every one. The table records some 150,000 clones, 9.7% of them present only once. The specimen was central memory CD4+ T cells from blood. The receptors derive from a woman in her 40s in good health.

V usage is TRBV9 and J usage is TRBJ2-1; 10 bases match TRBD1. The V and J ends lost 4 bases and 3 bases, in that order; junction bases with no gene match: 7. The CDR3 extends over 16 amino acids. The germline V gene encodes CDR1 SGDLS and CDR2 YYNGEE. The CDR3: CASSQSGQGYYNEQFF. In DNA form, the CDR3 reads TGTGCCAGCAGCCAATCGGGACAGGGGTACTACAATGAGCAGTTCTTC.

J is TRBJ1-1 and V is TRBV6-5; 7 nucleotides agree with TRBD1. J gave up 7 bases and V 2 bases, and 7 bases lay outside the gene matches. Germline V gene sequence: CDR1 MNHEY, CDR2 SVGAGI. The CDR3 is 14 residues long. The DNA of the CDR3 is TGTGCCAGCAGTTACAGAACACCAGGGGGTGAAGCTTTCTTT. Its translation is CASSYRTPGGEAFF.

Only a few counts were recorded for this clone. The chain combines TRBV5-1 with TRBJ2-1, with a weak D call TRBD2 (7 bases). Trimming left V 4 bases short and J 6 bases short, with 17 bases between. In germline, CDR1 is SGHRS, CDR2 YFSETQ. This CDR3 spans 15 amino acids. CDR3: CASSRLGGDFNEQFF. The CDR3 nucleotides are TGCGCCAGCAGCCGGTTAGGGGGGGACTTCAATGAGCAGTTCTTC.

This clone was found a few times. The gene calls are TRBV11-2 and TRBJ1-1; TRBD1 matches at 7 bases. The CDR3 is 13 amino acids. V dropped 3 bases and J dropped 3; count of bases not matched to a gene: 1. Germline loops: CDR1 SGHAT, CDR2 FQNNGV. The CDR3 region has the DNA TGTGCCAGCAGCTTTCAGGGGGACACTGAAGCTTTCTTT. Amino acids: CASSFQGDTEAFF. Variable domain in full (rest from reference TRBV11-2 and TRBJ1-1): EAGVAQSPRYKIIEKRQSVAFWCNPISGHATLYWYQQILGQGPKLLIQFQNNGVVDDSQLPKDRFSAERLKGVDSTLKIQPAKLEDSAVYLCASSFQGDTEAFFGQGTRLTVV.

Notes on this clone: One end of the junction does not line up with germline, which may come from a read error. This same CDR3 is encoded by further DNA sequences in the sample. The chain is built from TRBV7-9 and TRBJ1-2; the match to TRBD1 covers 7 bases. CDR1 and CDR2 from the germline V gene are SEHNR and FQNEAQ (reference sequence). CDR3 size: 13 residues. In DNA form, the CDR3 reads TGCGCCAGCAGCTCCGAGGGACAGTATGGCTACACCTTC. As protein: CASSSEGQYGYTF.

The chain links TRBV6-8 to TRBJ2-1; perhaps TRBD2 as D (6 bases). The CDR3 is made up of 19 amino acids. V lost 5 bases to trimming and J lost 6 bases, with 29 bases between them. Germline CDR1 and CDR2: MNHGY and SAAAGT. CDR3 protein: CASSKWGLVPVGGGNEQFF. CDR3 DNA sequence: TGTGCCAGCAGTAAGTGGGGTCTGGTCCCAGTCGGGGGAGGCAATGAGCAGTTCTTC.

Ten or more counts support this clone. V is TRBV6-5 and J is TRBJ1-2, with TRBD1 identical over 10 bases. With V trimmed by 4 bases and J by 7 bases, 9 bases remained unmatched. Per the germline V gene, CDR1 is MNHEY and CDR2 is SVGAGI. CDR3 length equals 15 residues. Here the CDR3 reads CASSFLGQGPAGYTF. CDR3 nucleotides: TGTGCCAGCAGTTTCTTGGGACAGGGGCCGGCTGGCTACACCTTC.

This rearrangement joins TRBV10-3 to TRBJ2-7; TRBD1 matches at 9 bases. There are 13 residues in the CDR3. Germline V gives CDR1 ENHRY, CDR2 SYGVKD. After removal of 4 bases from V and 12 bases from J, the junction contained 10 bases not matched to a gene. CDR3 in amino acids: CAISGTGATFGYF. CDR3 nucleotide sequence: TGTGCCATCAGTGGGACAGGGGCGACGTTTGGGTACTTC.

This clone was observed a few times. This sequence joins TRBV5-8 and TRBJ1-2, with 7 nucleotides matching TRBD1. The CDR3 consists of 18 residues. The ends lost 0 bases at V and 8 bases at J; junction bases unmatched: 19. Germline V CDR1 and CDR2: SGHTS, YDEGEE. Here the CDR3 DNA reads TGTGCCAGCAGCTTGGTTGGAGGGACAGACTCCCCGGTGCGGGGCTACACCTTC. This sequence encodes CASSLVGGTDSPVRGYTF.

This rearrangement joins TRBV25-1 to TRBJ2-2, with D possibly TRBD2 on 6 matching bases. Between the trimmed V and J ends, which lost 8 bases and 3 bases, there was a span of 13 bases. There are 14 residues in the CDR3. Per germline, CDR1 MGHDK and CDR2 SYGVNS. The CDR3 sequence: CASLGGADTGELFF. The DNA of the CDR3 is TGTGCCAGCCTGGGGGGTGCGGACACCGGGGAGCTGTTTTTT.

The rearrangement links TRBV5-6 to TRBJ1-6; D call uncertain. The CDR3 extends over 14 amino acids. Trimming stripped 2 bases from V and 8 bases from J, with 11 bases between. Germline values: CDR1 SGHDT, CDR2 YYEEEE. CDR3 DNA: TGTGCCAGCAGCTTCGCCTCCGCGGATTCACCCCTCCACTTT. It is translated as CASSFASADSPLHF. Full variable domain (rest looked up from reference TRBV5-6 and TRBJ1-6): DAGVTQSPTHLIKTRGQQVTLRCSPKSGHDTVSWYQQALGQGPQFIFQYYEEEERQRGNFPDRFSGHQFPNYSSELNVNALLLGDSALYLCASSFASADSPLHFGNGTRLTVT.

This chain links TRBV5-6 with TRBJ1-2; D not certain. V was pared by 2 bases and J by 3 bases, with 8 bases between. The CDR3 covers 13 residues. In germline, CDR1 is SGHDT, CDR2 YYEEEE. In DNA form, the CDR3 reads TGTGCCAGCAGCTTCGGGAAGGACTATGGCTACACCTTC. Translation gives CASSFGKDYGYTF.

This clone was counted between two and nine times. The J gene is TRBJ2-5, the V gene TRBV9; 9 bases fit TRBD1. Unmatched junction bases numbered 11, after V lost 3 bases and J lost 5 bases. Looked up from germline, CDR1 is SGDLS and CDR2 is YYNGEE. The CDR3 spans 16 residues. The CDR3 loop is CASSAAMGQGGETQYF. The CDR3 bases are TGTGCCAGCAGCGCCGCGATGGGACAGGGAGGCGAGACCCAGTACTTC.

J is TRBJ2-3 and V is TRBV5-4; 14 bases are a match to TRBD2. V lost 4 bases and J lost 2; bases outside the gene matches: 9. Germline assignment: CDR1 SGHNT and CDR2 YYREEE (reference sequence). The CDR3 length is 18 residues. The CDR3 DNA is TGTGCCAGCAGCCTAGGGACTAGCGGGGGCGATAACACAGATACGCAGTATTTT. Its translation: CASSLGTSGGDNTDTQYF.

On this clone: The junction shows a germline mismatch at one end, possibly a read error. The V gene is TRBV7-7, the J gene TRBJ2-3; D may be TRBD2 (6 bases). CDR1 SSHAT and CDR2 FNYEAQ come from the germline V gene (reference sequence). There are 13 residues in the CDR3. CDR3 DNA: TGTGCTAGCAGCTTAGCGGAGTCAGATACGCAGTATTTT. It encodes CASSLAESDTQYF.

The CDR3 region is CASSKSSGTVNTGELFF. The CDR3, as DNA: TGTGCCAGCAGTAAGTCGTCCGGGACAGTCAACACCGGGGAGCTGTTTTTT. The chain links TRBV25-1 to TRBJ2-2; 7 bases align to TRBD1. The germline CDR1 and CDR2 sequences are MGHDK and SYGVNS. The V gene end was trimmed by 5 bases and the J gene end by 2 bases; junction bases not matched to a gene: 11. The CDR3 spans 17 residues.

A few counts support this clone. The rearrangement uses TRBV7-2 and TRBJ2-3; 10 positions match TRBD1. Germline lookup yields CDR1 SGHTA and CDR2 FQGNSA. V lost 6 bases and J lost 4; bases outside the gene matches: 4. This CDR3 has 14 amino acids. CDR3 in DNA: TGTGCCAGCAGGACAGGGGGCCTGGCAGATACGCAGTATTTT. Protein sequence: CASRTGGLADTQYF.

V is TRBV23-1 and J is TRBJ2-1; D perhaps matches TRBD1 (6 bases). TRBV23-1 is marked as an open reading frame, function uncertain. V dropped 1 base and J dropped 5 bases, with 24 bases sitting between them. CDR3 length: 19 residues. The CDR3 sequence: CASSQFQGIRQLFHNEQFF. The CDR3 DNA reads as TGCGCCAGCAGTCAATTTCAGGGGATTCGTCAATTATTTCACAATGAGCAGTTCTTC.

This clone was seen more than once but under ten times. The rearrangement joins TRBV28 to TRBJ2-3; TRBD2 matches 8 bases. The length of the CDR3 is 18 residues. J lost 4 bases, V lost 1 base, and 13 bases had no gene match. Germline lookup yields CDR1 MDHEN and CDR2 SYDVKM. Written as DNA, the CDR3 is TGTGCCAGCAGTTTATTGGAACGGGGGGGCCTTCTCTCAGATACGCAGTATTTT. Its protein product is CASSLLERGGLLSDTQYF.

The rearrangement links TRBV11-2 to TRBJ2-7, with a weak D call TRBD2 (6 bases). Between the trimmed V and J ends, which lost 0 bases and 4 bases, there was a span of 16 bases. CDR1 SGHAT and CDR2 FQNNGV come from the germline V gene. The CDR3 is 16 amino acids. The CDR3: CASSLDRTSLAYEQYF. In nucleotides, the CDR3 is TGTGCCAGCAGCTTAGATCGAACTAGCTTGGCGTACGAGCAGTACTTC.

The rearrangement joins TRBV20-1 to TRBJ2-5, with D perhaps TRBD1 (5 bases). Trimming left V 6 bases short and J 2 bases short, with 7 bases between. The CDR3 runs 11 residues. Germline values: CDR1 DFQATT, CDR2 SNEGSKA (reference sequence). The CDR3 nucleotides read TGCAGTGCCAAGGGGCAAGAGACCCAGTACTTC. Translation gives CSAKGQETQYF.

This clone was counted ten times or more. V gene TRBV10-3 combines with J gene TRBJ1-6; no clear D. Germline V CDR1 and CDR2: ENHRY, SYGVKD. Trimming left V 3 bases short and J 7 bases short, with 19 bases between. CDR3 length: 17 amino acids. The chain's CDR3 is CAISDTTRGGRNSPLHF. Written as DNA, the CDR3 is TGTGCCATCAGTGACACAACCCGGGGAGGGCGCAATTCACCCCTCCACTTT.

This chain links TRBV18 with TRBJ2-7; D may be TRBD1 (5 bases). The germline V gene has CDR1 KGHSH and CDR2 LQKENI. V lost 3 bases, J lost 2 bases, and 11 bases lay in between. The CDR3 contains 14 residues. CDR3 loop: CASSPVPGPYEQYF. CDR3 nucleotide sequence: TGTGCCAGCTCACCGGTTCCAGGGCCCTACGAGCAGTACTTC.

The rearrangement uses TRBV4-2 and TRBJ1-2; 8 nucleotides align to TRBD1. The germline V gene has CDR1 LGHNA and CDR2 YNFKEQ. The trim removed 1 base at V and 1 base at J, leaving 2 bases unmatched. This CDR3 spans 15 amino acids. The CDR3 nucleotides read TGTGCCAGCAGCCAAGGACAGGGGCGTAACTATGGCTACACCTTC. Translating gives CASSQGQGRNYGYTF.

The chain is built from TRBV27 and TRBJ1-2, with a weak D call TRBD1 (6 bases). CDR3 size: 15 residues. Trimming removed 2 bases from V and 8 bases from J, with 18 bases in between. CDR1 and CDR2 from the germline V gene are MNHEY and SMNVEV (reference sequence). CDR3 region: CASSLMWGGAFGYTF. The CDR3 DNA is TGTGCCAGCAGTTTAATGTGGGGGGGGGCTTTCGGCTACACCTTC.

Only one count was recorded for this clone. The rearrangement joins TRBV11-2 to TRBJ2-1, with 7 bases that match TRBD1. The CDR3 sequence is 15 residues long. J gave up 2 bases and V 5 bases, and 6 bases lay outside the gene matches. Germline lookup yields CDR1 SGHAT and CDR2 FQNNGV. The CDR3: CASSEDRATYNEQFF. As DNA, the CDR3 is TGTGCCAGCAGCGAAGACAGGGCCACCTACAATGAGCAGTTCTTC.